Detailed here is one TCR beta chain. Its antigen target is currently unknown. Base qualities were left out, and no much larger clone turns up one base away. The cohort consisted of approximately 690 healthy bone marrow donors. Cohort members were all nominally healthy when sampled, although unrecorded immune exposures were likely present. The donor tested CMV seropositive and was one of the 289 seropositive cohort members. Each donor provided a peripheral blood sample, and peripheral blood mononuclear cells were used for TCR beta sequencing. The Qiagen DNeasy Blood Extraction Kit was used to extract genomic DNA from the blood cell samples. This specimen belongs to a study of cytomegalovirus exposure and HLA in healthy donors (dated by TCRdb to about 2017). Study-level background: In an earlier analysis of about 560 of the donors, under 300 Gb of sequence data and 90 million to 120 million unique TCR beta sequences from 180 million or so T cells were reported. An early release covering around 630 HLA-typed donors comprised roughly 300 gigabases of sequencing data and roughly 85 million unique TCR sequences. Of the roughly 390 genotyped donors, less than 90% were placed in the genetic ancestry cluster associated with self-reported Caucasian donors. The study aimed to test whether cataloging public T cell receptors could reveal signatures of past pathogen exposure. The study used immunosequencing to profile the T cell repertoires of 670 or so subjects and linked those repertoires to cytomegalovirus serostatus. A separate validation cohort of 100 to 150 different subjects was used in addition to the roughly 620-subject first cohort. The study combined high-throughput TCR immunosequencing, statistical association of individual TCRs with disease status, and machine learning to predict cytomegalovirus infection status. To study patterns of TCR occurrence, a later analysis re-analyzed previously published TCR beta repertoires from 600 to 750 donors and added high-resolution HLA genotyping. Rather than drawing on any new phenotypic data, the later analysis identified candidate immune exposures from TCR beta sequences and the way those sequences occurred across donors. In an earlier analysis of 500 to 650 of the donors, high-throughput TCR beta sequencing was used to judge whether each TCR beta V gene segment behaved as functional or pseudogenic. Donor age, sex, ethnicity and CMV serostatus were collected together with the repertoire data. A later genetic analysis took genome-wide SNP genotypes for about 55% of the 666 donors and used that subset as a discovery cohort. All discovery cohort repertoires had been generated using a single sequencing platform. Class I and class II HLA loci were covered by the typing at four-digit resolution. The number of donors typed differed by locus, with roughly 629-640 for A, B, C, DRB1 and DQB1, around 500 for DQA1, over 600 for DPA1, and approximately 470 for DPB1. Roughly 5 DR-DQ haplotypes were handled as single units for association and clustering because linkage in the cohort was strong. Among about 400 genotyped donors of the cohort, an average of approximately 240,000 unique TCR beta nucleotide sequences was sequenced per donor, of which 15% to 20% were non-productive. General conclusions and limits of the study: Linkage disequilibrium might explain the correlated functional status among segregating V segments, but an unknown experimental factor could not be ruled out. Most TCR sequences were observed very rarely across donors, whereas some public TCRs were present in many individuals. The study listed 170 or so TCR beta chains as associated with cytomegalovirus. In a later analysis, HLA-associated TCR beta chains were found to be more clonally expanded and to have lower generation probabilities than equally common non-associated chains. The authors suggested that the approach could potentially be generalized to other disease states and immunological phenotypes. In a later genetic analysis, fewer N-insertions in productive TCRs were reported among donors in an Asian-associated ancestry cluster than the approximately 710-donor mean. Most CMV-associated TCR beta chains appeared to be HLA-restricted in a later analysis, and the HLA associations seemed to be driven largely by CMV exposure. This cohort had only TCR beta chains sequenced, and the lack of alpha or paired-chain data limited which features could be detected. The earlier analysis of around 600 of the donors excluded 15 to 20 rarely observed V segments, including chromosome 9 orphons, because counts were too low. Immune exposure information for the cohort was limited to CMV serostatus. A further reported finding was that TCR beta sequences accurately predicted the HLA-A and HLA-B alleles for most subjects in the first cohort. Sequencing depth was assumed to be roughly uniform across donors in the presence/absence analyses, though that assumption may not hold. Assigning TCR associations to individual alleles was difficult when HLA alleles, especially DR and DQ, strongly co-occurred. A cluster of highly shared sequence variants was judged likely to represent a technical artifact of the sequencing pipeline. Some IMGT-functional V segments, including TRBV6-2 and TRBV6-3, could not be distinguished by the 87-base-pair reads and were therefore excluded. At a false discovery rate of 0.05, a later analysis linked about 16,000 TCR beta sequences to specific HLA alleles. According to a later analysis, parvovirus B19, influenza, CMV and Epstein-Barr virus appeared linked to several top co-occurrence clusters. The classifier was reported to diagnose cytomegalovirus status with high specificity and sensitivity in both the original cohort and the validation cohort. Broadly in line with IMGT annotations, most TCR beta V segments showed up in productive rearrangements about 87% or about 30% of the time in an earlier analysis of some 590 of the donors. According to a later analysis, TCR association rates differed among HLA loci, with DRB1 alleles showing the most associated TCRs and HLA-C alleles showing the fewest. V-gene and J-gene trimming of TCR beta chains was associated with a missense DCLRE1C variant in a later genetic analysis, and the association was replicated in an independent cohort. In vitro tests confirmed that a few of the cytomegalovirus-associated TCR beta chains recognize cytomegalovirus antigens. Because some donors lacked HLA typing at each locus, the association tests relied only on the typed subset.

Via the germline V gene, CDR1 is SNHLY and CDR2 FYNNEI. Trimming removed 8 bases from V and 9 bases from J; the gene matches leave 5 bases unexplained. Inclusive of the bounding cysteine and phenylalanine, the CDR3 is 13 residues long. Only the CDR3 DNA is retained, 39 bases long and in frame from the first base. The protocol used for the library was the immunoSEQ multiplex PCR assay. A mixture of 60 forward primers for TCR Vbeta segments and 13 reverse primers for TCR Jbeta segments was used in the multiplex PCR. A multiplex PCR assay on genomic DNA amplified the CDR3 region of rearranged TCR beta genes. Amplified TCR beta libraries were sequenced as 87-base-pair reads on the Illumina HiSeq System. The authors processed their data as follows. A later analysis tallied tens of millions of unique TCR beta chains across the approximately 670 repertoires, and approximately 11 million of those chains were shared by two or more donors. To remove PCR and sequencing errors, raw reads were error-corrected and collapsed into unique sequences using a nearest-neighbor algorithm that merged closely related sequences. To assign V, D and J gene segments, CDR3 sequences were aligned to IMGT reference sequences. For a sequence to be retained, a match of at least six nucleotides was required to both a V gene segment and a J gene segment. A rearrangement counted as productive if the CDR3 had no stop codons and remained in frame with V and J, and every other rearrangement counted as non-productive. CDR3 was defined according to IMGT convention as the region running from the second conserved V-encoded cysteine to the conserved J-encoded phenylalanine. In an earlier analysis of roughly 610 of the donors, sequences lacking an unambiguous match to a single V gene segment were excluded. An earlier analysis of 550 to 650 of the donors classified V segments as functional when productive rearrangements were above 56.7% and as segregating when the standard deviation between donors was above 5%. A statistical classification framework was built for diagnosing cytomegalovirus status from the catalog of TCR beta chain sequences. In a later analysis, TCR nucleotide sequences were compared against IMGT/GENE-DB human TR gene sequences so that V and J genes could be assigned. A later analysis assigned CDR3 sequences and most-parsimonious VDJ recombination scenarios with the TCRdist pipeline. In a later analysis, every TCR beta chain was defined by the combination of its CDR3 amino acid sequence and its V-gene family, and reads without a unique V-gene family were dropped. A later analysis removed 550 to 650 highly shared, low-generation-probability nucleotide sequences to deal with suspected cross-contamination and a sequencing artifact. In a later analysis, a clonal expansion index for each public chain was calculated from normalized within-repertoire ranks of inferred template counts. In a later analysis, generation probabilities were computed using a VDJ recombination model fitted to out-of-frame rearrangements, and the results were checked against IGoR. In a later analysis, TCR-TCR, TCR-HLA and TCR-CMV co-occurrence was scored with hypergeometric tests, and a repertoire-size bias correction was applied to TCR pairs. In a later analysis, false discovery rates were estimated by permuting HLA or CMV assignments 20 times. In a later analysis, co-occurring TCRs were grouped with DBSCAN, and TCRdist sequence similarity was added when clustering was performed within HLA-allele-positive subsets. Repertoires with fewer than 30,000 or more than 120,000 public chains were left out of co-occurrence clustering, as were several repertoires with anomalous nucleotide sharing. As stored in TCRdb, this immuneACCESS dataset retains in-frame rearrangements with V and J assigned. A fraction of the clones does not appear; measured against another copy, unresolved V genes explain less than half of the discrepancy, and the remainder lacks a known reason. V and J calls and clone size are those listed in that table; D and trimming were worked out from the DNA. This sample has more than 100,000 clones in its table, and around three quarters of those were observed once. Less than 3% of the sample comes from the top ten.

The TCR originated in a woman aged 40 to 50 in good health and CMV-seropositive. Sequencing was done on a sample of PBMCs. The sequence links TRBV2 to TRBJ1-6; TRBD1 lines up with 9 middle nucleotides. The CDR3 in this case is CASRDRDSSPLHF. The DNA sequence is TGTGCCAGCCGGGACAGGGATAGTTCACCCCTCCACTTT.